What follows are 25 T cell receptor beta chains derived from one specimen sequenced in a study of T cells in Graves' hyperthyroidism and ophthalmopathy. Amplification yielded TCR beta CDR3 regions, with RNA transcripts as the source. A first-round RT-PCR of the TCR CDR3 used the HTBI primer set. TCRdb redid the calling of the multiplex PCR reads with MiXCR, one entry per CDR3 protein. The sample holds approximately 98,000 distinct CDR3 sequences, around 40% seen once. Sequenced input: peripheral blood or thyroid tissue (not recorded which). These receptors originate from a woman in her 30s with Graves' hyperthyroidism.

This rearrangement joins TRBV20-1 to TRBJ2-5, with 11 bases that match TRBD2. In germline, CDR1 is DFQATT, CDR2 SNEGSKA (reference sequence). The junction had 10 bases not matched to a gene; V was cut back by 6 bases and J by 4 bases. The CDR3 loop spans 15 amino acids. This CDR3 reads CSARERLAGPETQYF. The DNA of the CDR3 is TGCAGTGCGCGCGAAAGACTAGCGGGACCAGAGACCCAGTACTTC.

For this clonotype: This sequence may be a read error, since a much larger clone differs from it by one base. The chain carries TRBV30 and TRBJ2-7, with a possible D match to TRBD1 (6 bases). CDR3 length equals 11 residues. CDR1 GTSNPN and CDR2 SVGIG come from the germline V gene (reference sequence). The CDR3: CASGHFYGQYF. CDR3 DNA sequence: TGTGCCTCGGGACACTTCTACGGGCAGTACTTC.

This clonotype was picked up a small number of times. The chain employs TRBV7-8 and TRBJ2-5; 11 nucleotides align to TRBD2. Germline V lookup: CDR1 SGHVS, CDR2 FQNEAQ. The CDR3 is 15 amino acids. After removal of 0 bases from V and 7 bases from J, the junction contained 4 bases not matched to a gene. CDR3 nucleotide sequence: TGTGCCAGCAGCTTAGCCGGGACTAGCGGTGTGACCCAGTACTTC. This translates into CASSLAGTSGVTQYF.

Concerning this clonotype itself: This may come from a read error, since a much larger clone is one base off. The chain carries TRBV28 and TRBJ1-2; D uncertain. V was shortened by 2 bases and J by 7 bases, with 8 bases between the two germline ends. Germline loops: CDR1 MDHEN, CDR2 SYDVKM. This CDR3 has 12 amino acids. In nucleotides, the CDR3 is TGTGCCAGCAGTTTAGGGTCGACTGGCTACACCTTC. It specifies CASSLGSTGYTF.

This clonotype has a count of ten or more. J is TRBJ2-7 and V is TRBV28; D remains unclear. Germline lookup yields CDR1 MDHEN and CDR2 SYDVKM. The V and J ends lost 2 bases and 0 bases respectively, with 8 bases between them. CDR3 length: 14 residues. The DNA of the CDR3 is TGTGCCAGCAGTTTACAGGCCGCCTCCTACGAGCAGTACTTC. Amino acid sequence: CASSLQAASYEQYF.

This clonotype has a count of ten or more. The V call is TRBV14, the J call TRBJ2-7; D is undetermined. The germline CDR1 and CDR2 sequences are SGHDN and FVKESK. Trimming pared 4 bases from V and 6 bases from J, leaving 13 bases between. This CDR3 is built from 13 residues. Here the CDR3 reads CASSPLESSEQYF. The DNA of the CDR3 is TGTGCCAGCAGCCCCCTTGAAAGCTCCGAGCAGTACTTC.

In this sample, this clonotype turned up many times. The rearrangement uses TRBV14 and TRBJ2-7; D is possibly TRBD1 or TRBD2 (5 bases each). V was pared by 4 bases and J by 5 bases, with 18 bases between. Germline lookup yields CDR1 SGHDN and CDR2 FVKESK. The CDR3 has 15 residues. The CDR3 nucleotides read TGTGCCAGCAGCCTATCTGGGGGAGTTGGCCACGAGCAGTACTTC. Translation: CASSLSGGVGHEQYF.

Note on this clonotype: Because the CDR3 is missing its conserved closing phenylalanine or tryptophan, this is likely a read error. The DNA is omitted, as the CDR3 cannot be located on it reliably, and the CDR3 follows TCRdb's listing. The chain has TRBV7-2 and TRBJ2-5. The CDR3 contains 13 residues when both ends are counted. Germline V gene lookup returns CDR1 SGHTA and CDR2 FQGNSA. CDR3 sequence: CASRQVGKNTFGS.

A note on this clonotype: Without the conserved terminal phenylalanine or tryptophan, this CDR3 likely stems from a read error. The chain recombines TRBV13 with TRBJ2-7; D not certain. Germline V lookup: CDR1 PRHDT, CDR2 FYEKMQ (reference sequence). The germline V and J ends were trimmed by 2 bases and 7 bases, with 9 bases remaining between them. This CDR3 contains 12 residues. The CDR3 protein is CASSLTGREQYL. The CDR3 DNA reads as TGTGCCAGCAGCTTAACCGGTAGGGAGCAGTACCTC.

As regards this clonotype: This may come from a read error, since a much larger clone is one base off. The chain uses TRBV6-1 and TRBJ2-7; no firm D call. CDR1 is MNHNS and CDR2 is SASEGT in the germline V gene. The CDR3 extends over 13 amino acids. CDR3 protein: CASRPPDSYERYF. As DNA, the CDR3 is TGTGCCAGCAGGCCCCCAGATTCCTACGAGCGGTACTTC.

V gene TRBV6-6 combines with J gene TRBJ2-7; 13 positions agree with TRBD2. Germline V gene data show CDR1 as MNHNY and CDR2 as SVGAGI (reference sequence). This CDR3 contains 13 residues. Germline trimming cut 6 bases from V and 6 bases from J; bases unmatched to any gene: 2. The CDR3 DNA reads as TGTGCCAGCAGGGGGACTAGCGGGATCGAGCAGTACTTC. Translation: CASRGTSGIEQYF.

This clonotype was observed many times. The rearrangement joins TRBV5-1 to TRBJ1-5; D might be TRBD1 (5 bases). The CDR3 runs 14 residues. V was cut by 4 bases and J by 3 bases, with 11 bases left in between. From germline, CDR1 is SGHRS and CDR2 YFSETQ. The CDR3: CASSPGATNQPQHF. CDR3 sequence (DNA): TGCGCCAGCAGCCCTGGGGCCACCAATCAGCCCCAGCATTTT. Combining the CDR3 with reference TRBV5-1 and TRBJ1-5 gives the whole variable domain KAGVTQTPRYLIKTRGQQVTLSCSPISGHRSVSWYQQTPGQGLQFLFEYFSETQRNKGNFPGRFSGRQFSNSRSEMNVSTLELGDSALYLCASSPGATNQPQHFGDGTRLSIL.

This rearrangement joins TRBV2 to TRBJ2-7; 9 bases are shared with TRBD1. V lost 6 bases and J lost 1; bases outside the gene matches: 7. Germline V gene sequence: CDR1 SNHLY, CDR2 FYNNEI. The CDR3 runs to 15 residues. In nucleotides, the CDR3 is TGTGCCAGCAGAAATGGGGACAGGGCTTCCTACGAGCAGTACTTC. Translating it yields CASRNGDRASYEQYF. Based on the CDR3 plus reference TRBV2 and TRBJ2-7, the full variable domain is EPEVTQTPSHQVTQMGQEVILRCVPISNHLYFYWYRQILGQKVEFLVSFYNNEISEKSEIFDDQFSVERPDGSNFTLKIRSTKLEDSAMYFCASRNGDRASYEQYFGPGTRLTVT.

The J gene is TRBJ2-7, the V gene TRBV18; D is unclear. The V and J ends lost 2 bases and 6 bases respectively, with 11 bases between them. Germline V gene sequence: CDR1 KGHSH, CDR2 LQKENI. The CDR3 is made up of 13 amino acids. This chain's CDR3 is CASSPGGFSEQYF. The CDR3 DNA reads TGTGCCAGCTCACCAGGTGGGTTTTCCGAGCAGTACTTC.

This clonotype was counted at least ten times. The chain joins TRBV28 to TRBJ1-1, with 7 bases matching TRBD1. This CDR3 contains 15 residues. V shed 5 bases, J shed 0 bases, and the junction held 6 bases outside the gene matches. CDR1 and CDR2 from the germline V gene are MDHEN and SYDVKM. The CDR3, as DNA: TGTGCCAGCAGTAACTTGGGACAGATGAACACTGAAGCTTTCTTT. Translating gives CASSNLGQMNTEAFF.

Worth noting for this clonotype: This CDR3 fails to terminate in the conserved phenylalanine or tryptophan, so it likely reflects a read error. The limits of the CDR3 on the DNA are not certain, so only TCRdb's listed CDR3 is given. The chain uses TRBV5-1 and TRBJ2-2. CDR1 is SGHRS and CDR2 is YFSETQ in the germline V gene. The CDR3 spans 13 residues, counting both ends. The CDR3 sequence is CASSLPVTGELFL.

The chain carries TRBV7-2 and TRBJ2-3, with 8 bases aligning to TRBD2. The CDR3 runs 15 residues. The V segment lost 5 bases and the J segment 6 bases; nucleotides outside the gene matches: 10. The germline V gene has CDR1 SGHTA and CDR2 FQGNSA. CDR3 in amino acids: CASSRGQREWDTQYF. CDR3 DNA sequence: TGTGCCAGCAGCAGGGGCCAGCGGGAGTGGGATACGCAGTATTTT.

The table lists this clonotype with many counts. The V gene is TRBV6-1, the J gene TRBJ1-1; TRBD1 is a possible D gene (5 bases). CDR1 MNHNS and CDR2 SASEGT come from the germline V gene. The V and J ends lost 6 bases and 5 bases respectively, with 13 bases between them. There are 13 residues in the CDR3. Here the CDR3 reads CASRPGGRTEAFF. In DNA, the CDR3 is TGTGCCAGCAGACCCGGGGGGAGAACTGAAGCTTTCTTT.

This clonotype was counted many times. The V call is TRBV11-2, the J call TRBJ2-5; no clear D. The V and J ends lost 2 bases and 5 bases respectively, with 12 bases between them. The germline V gene has CDR1 SGHAT and CDR2 FQNNGV. The CDR3 runs 14 residues. The CDR3 is CASSLRSARETQYF. As DNA, the CDR3 is TGTGCCAGCAGCTTACGATCAGCGAGGGAGACCCAGTACTTC.

The rearrangement uses TRBV6-5 and TRBJ2-1; maybe TRBD2 (6 bases). The ends were cut back, 5 bases at V and 3 bases at J, with 17 bases in the middle. The germline V gene has CDR1 MNHEY and CDR2 SVGAGI. CDR3 length equals 16 residues. For the CDR3, the DNA is TGTGCCAGCAGTCCCTCCGGGAGAAGGGTCTACAATGAGCAGTTCTTC. As protein: CASSPSGRRVYNEQFF.

The rearrangement joins TRBV20-1 to TRBJ2-5; 8 positions match TRBD2. The CDR3 totals 16 residues. Germline trimming cut 3 bases from V and 1 base from J; bases unmatched to any gene: 10. Per germline, CDR1 DFQATT and CDR2 SNEGSKA (reference sequence). CDR3 sequence reads: CSASPNSGGLQETQYF. Written as DNA, the CDR3 is TGCAGTGCTAGTCCTAACAGCGGGGGCCTCCAAGAGACCCAGTACTTC.

As concerns this clonotype: Compared with germline, one end of the junction differs, possibly owing to a read error. V and J are TRBV10-2 and TRBJ1-1; no reliable D call. The V gene's germline CDR1 is WSHSY and CDR2 SAAADI. This CDR3 has 13 amino acids. The CDR3 DNA follows: TGCGCCAGCAGTGAGCTCAAAAACACTGAAGCCTTCTTT. This encodes CASSELKNTEAFF.

This clonotype appeared many times. This chain links TRBV20-1 with TRBJ2-7; 11 nucleotides align to TRBD2. V trimming: 4 bases; J trimming: 2 bases; junction bases outside the gene matches: 1. The CDR3 totals 13 residues. The germline V gene encodes CDR1 DFQATT and CDR2 SNEGSKA (reference sequence). The CDR3 spells CSAKGLAAYEQYF. CDR3 in DNA: TGCAGTGCTAAGGGACTAGCGGCCTACGAGCAGTACTTC.

This clonotype was observed many times. This chain connects TRBV20-1 to TRBJ1-1; maybe TRBD1 (5 bases). CDR1 and CDR2 (germline): DFQATT, SNEGSKA (reference sequence). There are 14 residues in the CDR3. V was clipped by 6 bases and J by 1 base, with 15 bases between them. CDR3 amino acids: CSATWGRANTEAFF. Here the CDR3 DNA reads TGCAGTGCCACCTGGGGCAGAGCGAACACTGAAGCTTTCTTT.

This clonotype showed up just a few times. V and J are TRBV6-1 and TRBJ1-3; 7 bases match TRBD1. This CDR3 is 15 amino acids long. Per the germline V gene, CDR1 is MNHNS and CDR2 is SASEGT. J gave up 0 bases and V 7 bases, and 6 bases lay outside the gene matches. The CDR3 nucleotides read TGTGCCAGCAACCCAAGGGACAGCTCTGGAAACACCATATATTTT. Translated, it gives CASNPRDSSGNTIYF.